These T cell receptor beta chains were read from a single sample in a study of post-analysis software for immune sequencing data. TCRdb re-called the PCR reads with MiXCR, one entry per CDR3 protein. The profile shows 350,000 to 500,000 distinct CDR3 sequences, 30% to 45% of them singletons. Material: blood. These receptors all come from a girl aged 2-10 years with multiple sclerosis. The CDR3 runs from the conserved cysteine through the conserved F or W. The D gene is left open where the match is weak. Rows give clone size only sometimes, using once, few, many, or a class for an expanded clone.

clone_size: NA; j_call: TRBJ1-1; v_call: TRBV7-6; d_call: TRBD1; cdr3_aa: CASSLLDSTGTEAFF; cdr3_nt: TGTGCCAGCAGCTTATTAGATTCGACAGGGACTGAAGCTTTCTTT
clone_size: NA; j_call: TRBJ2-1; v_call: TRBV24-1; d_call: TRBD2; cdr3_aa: CATQTSGGNNEQFF; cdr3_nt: TGTGCCACCCAGACTAGCGGGGGAAACAATGAGCAGTTCTTC
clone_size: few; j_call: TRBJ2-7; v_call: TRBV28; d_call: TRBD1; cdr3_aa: CASSLVSPPGQGYEQYF; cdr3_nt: TGTGCCAGCAGTTTAGTCTCTCCTCCGGGACAGGGCTACGAGCAGTACTTC
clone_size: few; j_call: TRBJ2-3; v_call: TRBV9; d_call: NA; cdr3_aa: CASSVVGVDTQYF; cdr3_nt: TGTGCCAGCAGCGTAGTGGGGGTGGATACGCAGTATTTT
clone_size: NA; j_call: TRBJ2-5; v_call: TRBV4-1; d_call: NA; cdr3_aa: CASSHPDREETQYF; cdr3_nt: TGCGCCAGCAGCCATCCGGACAGAGAAGAGACCCAGTACTTC
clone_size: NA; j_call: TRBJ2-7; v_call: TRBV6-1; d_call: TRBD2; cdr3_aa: CASSRLAGGPAARYEQYF; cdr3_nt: TGTGCCAGCAGCCGACTAGCGGGAGGGCCGGCTGCACGCTACGAGCAGTACTTC
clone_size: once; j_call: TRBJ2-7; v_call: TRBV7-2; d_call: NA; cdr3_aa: CASSLASGQSTYEQYF; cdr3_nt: TGTGCCAGCAGCTTAGCCTCAGGGCAGAGTACGTACGAGCAGTACTTC
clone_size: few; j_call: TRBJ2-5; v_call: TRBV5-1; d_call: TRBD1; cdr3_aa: CASSLGPGGDQETQYF; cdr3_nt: TGCGCCAGCAGCTTGGGGCCAGGGGGTGATCAAGAGACCCAGTACTTC
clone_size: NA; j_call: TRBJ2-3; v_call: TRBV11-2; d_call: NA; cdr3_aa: CASRGRTADTQYF; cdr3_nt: TGTGCCAGCCGGGGGAGGACAGCGGATACGCAGTATTTT
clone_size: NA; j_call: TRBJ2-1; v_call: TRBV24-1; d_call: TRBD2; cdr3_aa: CATSEREKWDNEQFF; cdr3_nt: TGTGCCACCAGCGAGCGGGAAAAGTGGGACAATGAGCAGTTCTTC
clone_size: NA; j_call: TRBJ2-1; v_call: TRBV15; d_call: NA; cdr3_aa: CATSRDVRRGEQFF; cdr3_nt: TGTGCCACCAGCAGAGATGTGAGAAGGGGTGAGCAGTTCTTC
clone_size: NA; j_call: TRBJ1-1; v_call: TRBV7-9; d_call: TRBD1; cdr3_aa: CASSLGTGVAFF; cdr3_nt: TGTGCCAGCAGCCTTGGGACAGGGGTCGCTTTCTTT
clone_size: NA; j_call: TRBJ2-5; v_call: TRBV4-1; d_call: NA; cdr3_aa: CVSSLYGEETQYF; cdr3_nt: TGCGTCAGCAGCCTATATGGGGAAGAGACCCAGTACTTC
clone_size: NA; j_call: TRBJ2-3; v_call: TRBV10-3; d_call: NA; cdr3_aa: CAIGERIGDTQYF; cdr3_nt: TGTGCCATCGGGGAAAGGATCGGGGATACGCAGTATTTT
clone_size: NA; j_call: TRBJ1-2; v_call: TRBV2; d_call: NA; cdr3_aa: CASISSPQGYTF; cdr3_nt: TGTGCCAGCATTAGCAGCCCCCAGGGCTACACCTTC
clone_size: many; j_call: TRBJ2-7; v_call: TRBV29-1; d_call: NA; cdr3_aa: CSVAAAYEQYF; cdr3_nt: TGCAGCGTTGCCGCAGCCTACGAGCAGTACTTC
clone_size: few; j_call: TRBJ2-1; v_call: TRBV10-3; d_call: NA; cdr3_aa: CAISVMGGSYNEQFF; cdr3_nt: TGTGCCATCAGTGTCATGGGGGGCAGCTACAATGAGCAGTTCTTC
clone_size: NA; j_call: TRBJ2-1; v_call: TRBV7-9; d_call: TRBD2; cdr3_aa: CASSYVPGLGLNEQFF; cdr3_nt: TGTGCCAGCAGCTACGTACCGGGACTAGGCCTGAATGAGCAGTTCTTC
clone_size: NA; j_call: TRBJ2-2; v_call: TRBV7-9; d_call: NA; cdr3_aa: CASSNEYEQYFGPGTGELFF; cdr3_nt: NA
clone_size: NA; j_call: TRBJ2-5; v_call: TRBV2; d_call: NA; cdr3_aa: CASTSWAEESQYF; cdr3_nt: TGTGCCAGCACCTCGTGGGCGGAAGAGTCCCAGTACTTC
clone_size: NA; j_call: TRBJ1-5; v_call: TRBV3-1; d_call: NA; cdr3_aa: CASSQSSAQINQPQHF; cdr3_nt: TGTGCCAGCAGCCAATCAAGCGCACAAATCAATCAGCCCCAGCATTTT
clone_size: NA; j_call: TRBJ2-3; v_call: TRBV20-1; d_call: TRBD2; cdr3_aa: CSARDKASGMTDTQYF; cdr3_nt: TGCAGTGCTAGAGATAAGGCTAGCGGGATGACAGATACGCAGTATTTT
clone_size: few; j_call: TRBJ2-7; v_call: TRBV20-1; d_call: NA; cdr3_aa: CSARPLGGSYEQYF; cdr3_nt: TGCAGTGCGAGACCTTTGGGCGGCTCCTACGAGCAGTACTTC
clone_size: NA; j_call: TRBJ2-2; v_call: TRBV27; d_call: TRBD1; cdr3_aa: CASSLRGQGIGELFF; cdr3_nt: TGTGCCAGCAGTTTAAGGGGGCAGGGGATCGGGGAGCTGTTTTTT
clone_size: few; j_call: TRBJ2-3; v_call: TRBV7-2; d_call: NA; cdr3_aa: CASSSLPSGSHTDTQYF; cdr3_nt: TGTGCCAGCAGCTCGCTCCCCTCCGGGAGCCACACAGATACGCAGTATTTT
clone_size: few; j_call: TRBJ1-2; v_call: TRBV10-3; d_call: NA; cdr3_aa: CAILQTSNYGYTF; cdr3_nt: TGTGCCATACTACAGACCTCTAACTATGGCTACACCTTC
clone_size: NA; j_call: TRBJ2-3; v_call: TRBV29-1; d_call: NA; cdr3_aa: CSVAQRGTGSQYF; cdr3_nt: TGCAGCGTTGCTCAGCGGGGGACAGGGTCGCAGTATTTT
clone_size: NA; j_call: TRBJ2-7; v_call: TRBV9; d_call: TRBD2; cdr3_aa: CASSALAGIYEQYF; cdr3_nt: TGTGCCAGCAGCGCACTAGCGGGGATCTACGAGCAGTACTTC
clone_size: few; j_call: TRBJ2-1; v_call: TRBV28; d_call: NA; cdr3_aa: CATAGSSYNEQFF; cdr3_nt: TGTGCCACCGCAGGGTCCTCCTACAATGAGCAGTTCTTC
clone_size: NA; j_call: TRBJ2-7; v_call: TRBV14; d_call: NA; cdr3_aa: CASSQLQGGGGEQYF; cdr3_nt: TGTGCCAGCAGCCAATTACAGGGAGGCGGTGGTGAGCAGTACTTC
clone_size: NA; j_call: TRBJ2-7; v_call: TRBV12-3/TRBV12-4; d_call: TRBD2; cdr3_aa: CASSPREGPTYEQYF; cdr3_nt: TGTGCCAGCAGTCCCCGGGAGGGGCCTACCTACGAGCAGTACTTC
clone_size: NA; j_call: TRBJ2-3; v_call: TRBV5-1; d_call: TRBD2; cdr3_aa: CASSSIRGTSGTDTQYF; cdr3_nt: TGCGCCAGCAGCTCCATCCGCGGGACTAGCGGCACAGATACGCAGTATTTT
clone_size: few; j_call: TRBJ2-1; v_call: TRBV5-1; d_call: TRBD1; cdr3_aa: CASSLGQGNGQFF; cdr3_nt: TGCGCCAGCAGCCTGGGACAGGGCAATGGGCAGTTCTTC
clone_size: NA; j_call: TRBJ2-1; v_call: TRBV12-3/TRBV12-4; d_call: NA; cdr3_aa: CASSFAGVYNEQFF; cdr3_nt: TGTGCCAGCAGTTTTGCAGGGGTCTACAATGAGCAGTTCTTC
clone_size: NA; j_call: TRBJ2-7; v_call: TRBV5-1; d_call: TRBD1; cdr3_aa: CASSSRDRVGEQYF; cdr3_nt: TGCGCCAGCAGCTCCCGGGACAGGGTCGGTGAGCAGTACTTC
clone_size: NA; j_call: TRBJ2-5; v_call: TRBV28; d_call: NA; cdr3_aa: CASSLFPRWERYF; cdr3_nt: TGTGCCAGCAGTTTGTTCCCGCGTTGGGAGCGGTACTTC
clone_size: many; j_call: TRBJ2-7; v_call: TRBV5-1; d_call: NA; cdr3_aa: CASSRGTSLIYEQYF; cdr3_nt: TGCGCCAGCAGCCGAGGGACTTCCTTGATCTACGAGCAGTACTTC
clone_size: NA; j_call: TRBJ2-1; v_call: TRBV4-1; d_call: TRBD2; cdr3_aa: CASSQVDMGLAYNEQFF; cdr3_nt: TGCGCCAGCAGCCAAGTGGACATGGGACTAGCCTACAATGAGCAGTTCTTC
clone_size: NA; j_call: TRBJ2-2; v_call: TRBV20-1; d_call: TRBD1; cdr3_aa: CSARGDRGTGELFF; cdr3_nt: TGCAGTGCTAGGGGGGACAGAGGCACCGGGGAGCTGTTTTTT
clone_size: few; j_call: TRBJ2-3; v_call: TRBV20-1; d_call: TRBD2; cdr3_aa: CSVPLAGSTDTQYF; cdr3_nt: TGCAGTGTCCCACTAGCGGGATCAACAGATACGCAGTATTTT
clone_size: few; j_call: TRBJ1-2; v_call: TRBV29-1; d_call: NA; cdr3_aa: CSVDDRRLSGYTF; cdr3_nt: TGCAGCGTTGACGACAGGAGGTTGAGTGGCTACACCTTC